These 20 T cell receptor beta chains originate from one sample sequenced in a study of T cell responses to AZD1222 COVID-19 vaccine. The data were produced by immunoSEQ multiplex PCR, yet TCRdb's version contains in-frame clones alone and is incomplete. This table has under 70,000 clones, 89% appearing once. The sample here was peripheral blood, taken 28 days after the second AZD1222 dose. The receptor source for this set is an adult who received the AZD1222 COVID-19 vaccine.

The rearrangement uses TRBV21-1 and TRBJ1-5; TRBD1, the D gene given by the table, was not confirmed from the DNA. TRBV21-1 is a pseudogene segment. CDR3 length: 15 amino acids. The DNA for the CDR3 is TGTGCCAGCAGCAAGGGGCTTGGGCCACACCAGCCCCAGCATTTT. It is translated as CASSKGLGPHQPQHF.

J is TRBJ2-1 and V is TRBV27, with 10 bases lining up with TRBD2. Per the germline V gene, CDR1 is MNHEY and CDR2 is SMNVEV (reference sequence). The CDR3 is 14 residues long. Trimming took 8 bases from V and 7 from J; bases not matched to a gene: 8. The CDR3 reads CASRPSGSGNEQFF. CDR3 sequence (DNA): TGTGCCAGCCGACCTAGCGGGAGTGGTAATGAGCAGTTCTTC.

As DNA, the CDR3 is TGTGCCAGCTCACCGATCTTAGAAGGGACTGGAAACACCATATATTTT. Its translation is CASSPILEGTGNTIYF. The chain carries TRBV18 and TRBJ1-3, with unresolved D. Trimming pared 3 bases from V and 2 bases from J, leaving 14 bases between. The CDR3 totals 16 residues. Per the germline V gene, CDR1 is KGHSH and CDR2 is LQKENI.

The gene calls are TRBV5-5 and TRBJ2-7; 7 bases match TRBD2. V dropped 7 bases and J dropped 0; count of bases not matched to a gene: 7. The CDR3 runs 14 residues. The germline CDR1 and CDR2 sequences are SGHKS and YYEKEE (reference sequence). CDR3 in DNA: TGTGCCAGCGCTTCTACTAGCGACTCCTACGAGCAGTACTTC. As protein: CASASTSDSYEQYF.

The V gene is TRBV2, the J gene TRBJ2-7; TRBD2 aligns across 7 bases. CDR1 SNHLY and CDR2 FYNNEI come from the germline V gene. Unmatched junction bases numbered 4, after V lost 6 bases and J lost 2 bases. The CDR3 sequence is 13 residues long. CDR3 residues: CASRKRGTYEQYF. CDR3 coding DNA: TGTGCCAGCAGAAAGCGGGGTACCTACGAGCAGTACTTC.

This chain links TRBV15 with TRBJ2-5, with TRBD1 identical over 8 bases. Looked up from germline, CDR1 is LNHNV and CDR2 is YYDKDF (reference sequence). Trimming removed 3 bases from V and 7 bases from J; junction bases left unmatched: 4. There are 13 residues in the CDR3. The CDR3 loop is CATSRGDRWTQYF. The CDR3 region has the DNA TGTGCCACCAGCAGGGGGGACAGGTGGACCCAGTACTTC.

The J gene is TRBJ2-7, the V gene TRBV5-1; TRBD1 aligns across 9 bases. With 4 bases clipped from V and 3 bases from J, the junction kept 5 bases outside the gene matches. The CDR3 spans 14 residues. Germline V CDR1 and CDR2: SGHRS, YFSETQ. DNA for the CDR3: TGCGCCAGCAGCCGGAGACAGGGGGACTACGAGCAGTACTTC. Translation: CASSRRQGDYEQYF.

This clone turned up a few times. This chain joins TRBV6-1 and TRBJ2-5, with D hard to call. V lost 3 bases and J 5 bases, leaving 4 bases between the germline ends. CDR3 length equals 11 residues. Germline V lookup: CDR1 MNHNS, CDR2 SASEGT. The CDR3 region has the DNA TGTGCCAGCAGTGAGGGGGAGACCCAGTACTTC. Amino acids: CASSEGETQYF.

The gene calls are TRBV5-8 and TRBJ2-5, with a weak D call TRBD1 (6 bases). The CDR3 covers 16 residues. CDR1 is SGHTS, CDR2 YDEGEE, per germline. The V end lost 4 bases, the J end lost 7 bases, and 23 bases lay between the germline ends. The CDR3 sequence: CASSRDRDTTRGTQYF. The CDR3 DNA reads as TGTGCCAGCAGCAGAGACCGGGACACAACTCGGGGGACCCAGTACTTC.

The gene calls are TRBV5-1 and TRBJ1-4; unclear D gene. Trimming took off 0 bases at V and 10 bases at J, with 10 bases between the two ends. Germline V gives CDR1 SGHRS, CDR2 YFSETQ. CDR3 length equals 13 residues. The CDR3, as DNA: TGCGCCAGCAGCTTGGCCGAGGGAGGAAAACTGTTTTTT. Residues: CASSLAEGGKLFF.

The chain employs TRBV7-2 and TRBJ1-2; the D gene is possibly TRBD1 (5 bases). Trimming removed 5 bases at V and 8 bases at J, with 18 bases between. This CDR3 is built from 14 residues. Germline V gene lookup returns CDR1 SGHTA and CDR2 FQGNSA. CDR3 residues: CASSLRQGSLGYTF. In nucleotides, the CDR3 is TGTGCCAGCAGCCTCAGGCAGGGAAGTTTGGGCTACACCTTC.

The J gene is TRBJ1-5, the V gene TRBV6-6; TRBD1 might be the D (6 bases). The CDR3 length is 13 residues. Germline CDR1 MNHNY, CDR2 SVGAGI (reference sequence). The V end lost 7 bases, the J end lost 7 bases, and 14 bases lay between the germline ends. CDR3 sequence reads: CASKLQGGQPQHF. CDR3 in DNA: TGTGCCAGCAAACTACAGGGAGGACAGCCCCAGCATTTT.

The chain links TRBV10-2 to TRBJ1-3; D uncertain. CDR3 size: 16 residues. V was shortened by 1 base and J by 1 base, with 11 bases between the two germline ends. Germline lookup yields CDR1 WSHSY and CDR2 SAAADI. CDR3: CASSEFRSTSGNTIYF. CDR3 in DNA: TGCGCCAGCAGTGAGTTTAGGAGTACATCTGGAAACACCATATATTTT.

The gene calls are TRBV6-5 and TRBJ1-4; D gene uncertain. V lost 6 bases and J 0 bases, leaving 11 bases between the germline ends. CDR3 length: 15 residues. CDR1 is MNHEY, CDR2 SVGAGI, per germline. The CDR3 protein is CASRTKIPTNEKLFF. CDR3 DNA sequence: TGTGCCAGCAGAACAAAGATCCCAACTAATGAAAAACTGTTTTTT.

This chain joins TRBV7-2 and TRBJ2-7, with D perhaps TRBD2 (6 bases). The germline V gene encodes CDR1 SGHTA and CDR2 FQGNSA. Trimming took off 5 bases at V and 0 bases at J, with 17 bases between the two ends. The length of the CDR3 is 16 residues. CDR3 protein: CASSSFGTSSSYEQYF. The CDR3 coding sequence is TGTGCCAGCAGCAGCTTCGGGACTTCCAGCTCCTACGAGCAGTACTTC.

The V gene is TRBV7-3, the J gene TRBJ2-3; no clear D gene. There are 15 residues in the CDR3. V was shortened by 1 base and J by 2 bases, with 10 bases between the two germline ends. CDR1 and CDR2 from the germline V gene are SGHTA and FQGTGA. In nucleotides, the CDR3 is TGTGCCAGCAGCTTAAACGGCGGTCCCACAGATACGCAGTATTTT. Encoded protein: CASSLNGGPTDTQYF.

As regards this clone: Other DNA sequences in this sample translate to the same CDR3. The chain carries TRBV7-6 and TRBJ2-7; no reliable D call. Germline lookup yields CDR1 SGHVS and CDR2 FNYEAQ. The CDR3 runs to 15 residues. The germline V and J ends were trimmed by 0 bases and 1 base, with 10 bases remaining between them. The CDR3: CASSLASDSSYEQYF. Written as DNA, the CDR3 is TGTGCCAGCAGCTTAGCAAGTGACTCGTCCTACGAGCAGTACTTC.

The sample holds one count of this clone. The chain couples TRBV7-2 to TRBJ2-7; D unresolved. The CDR3 has 14 residues. In germline, CDR1 is SGHTA, CDR2 FQGNSA. V lost 5 bases and J 1 base, leaving 12 bases between the germline ends. The CDR3 sequence is CASSDQAGSYEQYF. CDR3 sequence (DNA): TGTGCCAGCAGCGATCAGGCAGGATCCTACGAGCAGTACTTC.

The V and J genes are TRBV11-2 and TRBJ1-2, with 8 bases matching TRBD1. V dropped 5 bases and J dropped 9; count of bases not matched to a gene: 5. Germline V gives CDR1 SGHAT, CDR2 FQNNGV. The CDR3 spans 12 residues. The CDR3 spells CASSPRTGSYTF. The CDR3 bases are TGTGCCAGCAGCCCCAGGACAGGGAGCTACACCTTC.

This chain joins TRBV15 and TRBJ2-7, with D perhaps matching TRBD1 (5 bases). Germline CDR1 and CDR2: LNHNV and YYDKDF (reference sequence). This CDR3 has 13 residues. V was trimmed by 5 bases and J by 2 bases, leaving 10 bases between them. The CDR3 DNA reads as TGTGCCACCAGCGCAGACAGTCCCTACGAGCAGTACTTC. This codes for CATSADSPYEQYF.